Below are 22 T cell receptor beta chains sequenced from a single sample in a study of breast tumors, draining lymph nodes, adjacent tissues. A single record per CDR3 protein comes from TCRdb applying MiXCR to the multiplex PCR reads. The table includes around 290,000 distinct CDR3 sequences, under 35% detected once. Samples came from axillary lymph nodes draining the breast cancer. Sequencing was carried out using axillary lymph node tissue. The origin of the receptors is a female donor with breast cancer. Some clones in this sample may be carry-over from other donors' samples.

This clonotype showed up just once. A much larger clone sits a single nucleotide away, making a read error possible. The chain joins TRBV12-3 or TRBV12-4 to TRBJ2-7, with 7 nucleotides matching TRBD1. V shed 3 bases and J 5 bases; nucleotides not matched to a gene: 4. The CDR3 runs to 13 residues. CDR3 nucleotide sequence: TGTGCCAGCAGTTTCAGGGGGACAGACGAGCAGTACTTC. Amino acid sequence: CASSFRGTDEQYF.

This clonotype has a count of ten or more. The chain uses TRBV27 and TRBJ2-5; TRBD2 matches 10 bases. The CDR3 runs 14 residues. V shed 5 bases and J 3 bases; nucleotides not matched to a gene: 3. The germline gives CDR1 MNHEY, CDR2 SMNVEV (reference sequence). The CDR3: CASSTGLAEETQYF. CDR3 coding DNA: TGTGCCAGCAGTACCGGACTAGCGGAAGAGACCCAGTACTTC.

Ten or more counts support this clonotype. V gene TRBV11-2 combines with J gene TRBJ1-4; 8 nucleotides agree with TRBD1. This CDR3 is 14 amino acids long. Germline-derived CDR1 and CDR2 are SGHAT and FQNNGV. V was clipped by 5 bases and J by 5 bases; unmatched bases: 4. The CDR3 sequence: CASSAGTGNEKLFF. The CDR3 DNA sequence: TGTGCCAGCAGCGCCGGGACAGGAAATGAAAAACTGTTTTTT.

Ten or more counts support this clonotype. CDR3 region: CASSDSNRGFNQPQHF. DNA of the CDR3: TGTGCCAGCAGTGATTCTAACAGGGGCTTTAATCAGCCCCAGCATTTT. This chain joins TRBV25-1 and TRBJ1-5; 7 bases align to TRBD1. Germline CDR1 and CDR2: MGHDK and SYGVNS. The CDR3 loop spans 16 amino acids. With V trimmed by 3 bases and J by 4 bases, 9 bases remained unmatched.

This clonotype was counted ten times or more. The rearrangement links TRBV7-8 to TRBJ1-4; D gene uncertain. Trimming cost V 3 bases and J 8 bases, with 13 bases left between them. In germline, CDR1 is SGHVS, CDR2 FQNEAQ. The length of the CDR3 is 14 residues. This chain's CDR3 is CASSFGVGGEKLFF. The CDR3, as DNA: TGTGCCAGCAGCTTCGGTGTGGGAGGCGAAAAACTGTTTTTT.

This clonotype was counted at least ten times. DNA for the CDR3: TGTGCCAGCAGTTTAGCGCCGGCGGTCTCCTACGAGCAGTACTTC. It specifies CASSLAPAVSYEQYF. The V gene is TRBV12-3 or TRBV12-4, the J gene TRBJ2-7; D gene unclear. V was trimmed by 0 bases and J by 0 bases, leaving 9 bases between them. This CDR3 contains 15 residues.

This clonotype occurred many times. The chain carries TRBV27 and TRBJ2-2, with D perhaps matching TRBD2 (5 bases). V gave up 0 bases and J gave up 5 bases, with 7 bases separating them. In germline, CDR1 is MNHEY, CDR2 SMNVEV (reference sequence). CDR3 size: 14 residues. The CDR3 nucleotides read TGTGCCAGCAGTTTATCGCGCGGGACCGGGGAGCTGTTTTTT. It translates to CASSLSRGTGELFF.

This clonotype came up many times. The rearrangement links TRBV6-5 to TRBJ2-7, with a possible D match to TRBD2 (5 bases). Germline lookup yields CDR1 MNHEY and CDR2 SVGAGI. The CDR3 covers 12 residues. Trimming left V 7 bases short and J 5 bases short, with 12 bases between. The DNA of the CDR3 is TGTGCCAGCACCGGGGAGTTCCACGAGCAGTACTTC. Protein sequence: CASTGEFHEQYF.

V gene TRBV27 combines with J gene TRBJ1-4; TRBD1 aligns across 7 bases. CDR3 size: 15 residues. Germline lookup yields CDR1 MNHEY and CDR2 SMNVEV (reference sequence). Losses at the gene ends were 1 base for V and 1 base for J; bases not matched to a gene: 0. CDR3 sequence (DNA): TGTGCCAGCAGTTTATACAGGGGAACTAATGAAAAACTGTTTTTT. Translated, it gives CASSLYRGTNEKLFF.

This clonotype occurred many times. The CDR3 DNA reads as TGCAGTGCTAGAGATCTGAGGGCTCCGGAAGGCGGGGAGCTGTTTTTT. It specifies CSARDLRAPEGGELFF. The chain recombines TRBV20-1 with TRBJ2-2, with D maybe TRBD2 (5 bases). The CDR3 covers 16 residues. The germline gives CDR1 DFQATT, CDR2 SNEGSKA (reference sequence). Trimming pared 0 bases from V and 7 bases from J, leaving 18 bases between.

This chain's CDR3 is CASSSVAGVGRADTQFF. The CDR3 region has the DNA TGTGCCAGCAGCTCCGTAGCGGGAGTTGGGAGGGCAGATACGCAGTTCTTC. The chain has TRBV7-3 and TRBJ2-1, with 9 bases lining up with TRBD2. CDR1 is SGHTA and CDR2 is FQGTGA in the germline V gene. Trimming removed 4 bases from V and 12 bases from J; junction bases left unmatched: 19. The CDR3 totals 17 residues.

In the case of this clonotype: Possible read error: a much larger clone is one base away. The chain combines TRBV11-2 with TRBJ2-7, with D unclear. The CDR3 has 14 amino acids. Germline V gene lookup returns CDR1 SGHAT and CDR2 FQNNGV. The CDR3: CASSLGVTSYEQCF. CDR3 DNA sequence: TGTGCCAGCAGCTTAGGGGTTACTTCCTACGAGCAGTGCTTC.

This chain connects TRBV28 to TRBJ1-2; D remains ambiguous. Germline CDR1 MDHEN, CDR2 SYDVKM. CDR3 length: 15 residues. V was trimmed by 2 bases and J by 3 bases, leaving 13 bases between them. Here the CDR3 DNA reads TGTGCCAGCAGTTTAAAGTACCAGACCTACTATGGCTACACCTTC. Residues: CASSLKYQTYYGYTF.

Many counts were recorded for this clonotype. The rearrangement joins TRBV19 to TRBJ2-3; 12 bases are shared with TRBD2. In germline, CDR1 is LNHDA, CDR2 SQIVND (reference sequence). V lost 5 bases, J lost 0 bases, and 9 bases stayed unmatched. CDR3 length equals 18 residues. In DNA, the CDR3 is TGTGCCAGTAGTCCCCTAGCGGGAGGGAGGGGTAGCACAGATACGCAGTATTTT. Protein sequence: CASSPLAGGRGSTDTQYF.

This clonotype showed up just a few times. This sequence may be a read error, since a much larger clone differs from it by one base. The gene calls are TRBV12-5 and TRBJ2-7; 9 bases line up with TRBD1. The CDR3 is 14 amino acids. The V segment lost 3 bases and the J segment 6 bases; nucleotides outside the gene matches: 6. Germline CDR1 is LGHNT and CDR2 is FRNRAP. The CDR3 protein is CASGFVQGAGEQYF. CDR3 nucleotide sequence: TGTGCTAGTGGTTTCGTACAGGGGGCAGGCGAGCAGTACTTC.

On this clonotype itself: A much larger clone lies one base from this, so it may be a read error. V gene TRBV5-4 combines with J gene TRBJ2-1; D possibly corresponds to TRBD2 (7 bases). CDR1 is SGHNT and CDR2 is YYREEE in the germline V gene (reference sequence). V gave up 4 bases and J gave up 2 bases, with 19 bases separating them. The CDR3 consists of 17 residues. DNA for the CDR3: TGTGCCAGCAGCGGGAGGGGGGCTAGCGGAGCCTACAATGAGCAGTTCTTC. Encoded protein: CASSGRGASGAYNEQFF.

The chain combines TRBV3-2 with TRBJ2-5; the table's D call, TRBD2, was not checked against the DNA. TRBV3-2 represents a pseudogene. This CDR3 is 14 amino acids long. CDR3 nucleotide sequence: TGTGCCAGCAGCAAAGACTGGCGGAGGGAGACCCAGTACTTC. It yields the protein CASSKDWRRETQYF.

On this clonotype: A read error may produce the germline difference seen at one junction end. This chain links TRBV5-1 with TRBJ1-5, with D unresolved. The germline V gene encodes CDR1 SGHRS and CDR2 YFSETQ. CDR3 length equals 15 residues. The CDR3 loop is CASSDGIGFNQPQHF. The CDR3 DNA reads TGCGCCAGCAGCGACGGGATAGGGTTCAATCAGCCCCAGCACTTT. The full variable domain, in which reference TRBV5-1 and TRBJ1-5 provide the parts outside the CDR3, is KAGVTQTPRYLIKTRGQQVTLSCSPISGHRSVSWYQQTPGQGLQFLFEYFSETQRNKGNFPGRFSGRQFSNSRSEMNVSTLELGDSALYLCASSDGIGFNQPQHFGDGTRLSIL.

This clonotype was seen a single time. The chain carries TRBV25-1 and TRBJ1-2; TRBD1 might be the D (5 bases). V lost 2 bases and J 8 bases, leaving 12 bases between the germline ends. Per germline, CDR1 MGHDK and CDR2 SYGVNS. The CDR3 consists of 13 residues. This CDR3 is CASSELGRTGYTF. Written as DNA, the CDR3 is TGTGCCAGCAGTGAACTGGGACGAACAGGCTACACCTTC.

This clonotype was recorded many times. The chain employs TRBV11-2 and TRBJ2-1; no clear D. From germline, CDR1 is SGHAT and CDR2 FQNNGV. V shed 1 base and J shed 10 bases, with 8 bases lying between them. This CDR3 comprises 12 residues. The CDR3 region has the DNA TGTGCCAGCAGCTTAGTTGGAACAGAGCAGTTCTTC. Translated: CASSLVGTEQFF.

This clonotype came up a few times. The V call is TRBV12-3 or TRBV12-4, the J call TRBJ2-2; D is ambiguous. V lost 2 bases to trimming and J lost 6 bases, with 10 bases between them. The length of the CDR3 is 14 residues. The CDR3: CASSLKGLPGELFF. In DNA, the CDR3 is TGTGCCAGCAGTTTAAAAGGGCTTCCCGGGGAGCTGTTTTTT.

The rearrangement links TRBV20-1 to TRBJ2-1, with TRBD2 identical over 11 bases. V was pared by 5 bases and J by 9 bases, with 6 bases of the junction left unmatched. CDR3 length: 13 amino acids. Germline values: CDR1 DFQATT, CDR2 SNEGSKA (reference sequence). The CDR3 loop reads CSAGSGRASEQFF. The CDR3 DNA reads TGCAGTGCTGGTAGCGGGAGGGCAAGTGAGCAGTTCTTC.